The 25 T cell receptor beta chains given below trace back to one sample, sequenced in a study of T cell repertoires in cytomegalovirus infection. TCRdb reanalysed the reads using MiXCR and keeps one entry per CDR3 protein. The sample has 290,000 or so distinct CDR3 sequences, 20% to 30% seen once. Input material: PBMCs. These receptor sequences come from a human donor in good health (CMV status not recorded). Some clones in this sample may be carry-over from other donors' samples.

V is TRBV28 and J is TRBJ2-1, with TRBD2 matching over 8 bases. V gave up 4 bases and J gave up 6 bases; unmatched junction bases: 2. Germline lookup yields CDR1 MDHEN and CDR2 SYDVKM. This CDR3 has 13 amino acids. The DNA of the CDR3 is TGTGCCAGCAGTTGGGGACTAGGCAATGAGCAGTTCTTC. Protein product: CASSWGLGNEQFF. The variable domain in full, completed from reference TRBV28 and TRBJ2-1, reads DVKVTQSSRYLVKRTGEKVFLECVQDMDHENMFWYRQDPGLGLRLIYFSYDVKMKEKGDIPEGYSVSREKKERFSLILESASTNQTSMYLCASSWGLGNEQFFGPGTRLTVL.

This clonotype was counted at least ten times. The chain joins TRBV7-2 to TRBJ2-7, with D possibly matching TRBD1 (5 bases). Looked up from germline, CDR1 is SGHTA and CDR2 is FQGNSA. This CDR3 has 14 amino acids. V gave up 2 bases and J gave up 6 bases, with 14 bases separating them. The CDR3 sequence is CASSLLQGPFEQYF. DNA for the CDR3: TGTGCCAGCAGCTTACTTCAGGGCCCCTTCGAGCAGTACTTC.

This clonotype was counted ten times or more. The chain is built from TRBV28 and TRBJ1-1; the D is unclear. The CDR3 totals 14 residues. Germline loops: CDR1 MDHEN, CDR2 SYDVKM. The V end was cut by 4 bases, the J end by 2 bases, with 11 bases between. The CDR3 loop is CASSSEGGNTEAFF. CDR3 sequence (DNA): TGTGCCAGCAGTTCCGAGGGCGGAAACACTGAAGCTTTCTTT.

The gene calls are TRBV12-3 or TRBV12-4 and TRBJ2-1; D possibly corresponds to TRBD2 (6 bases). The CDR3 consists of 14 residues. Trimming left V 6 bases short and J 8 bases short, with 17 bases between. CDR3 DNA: TGTGCCAGCAGCCCCTATCGGCGGGACTATGAGCAGTTCTTC. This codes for CASSPYRRDYEQFF.

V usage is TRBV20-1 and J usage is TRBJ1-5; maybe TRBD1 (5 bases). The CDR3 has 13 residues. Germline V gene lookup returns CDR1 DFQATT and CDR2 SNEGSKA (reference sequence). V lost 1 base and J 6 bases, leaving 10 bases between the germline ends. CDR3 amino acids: CSARADITQPQHF. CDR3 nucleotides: TGCAGTGCTAGAGCGGACATAACTCAGCCCCAGCATTTT.

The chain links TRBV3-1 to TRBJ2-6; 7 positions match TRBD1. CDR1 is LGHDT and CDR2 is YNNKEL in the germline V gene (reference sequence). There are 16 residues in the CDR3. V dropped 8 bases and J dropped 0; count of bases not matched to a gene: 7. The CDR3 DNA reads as TGTGCCAGCCGACAGACAGGGAACTCTGGGGCCAACGTCCTGACTTTC. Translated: CASRQTGNSGANVLTF.

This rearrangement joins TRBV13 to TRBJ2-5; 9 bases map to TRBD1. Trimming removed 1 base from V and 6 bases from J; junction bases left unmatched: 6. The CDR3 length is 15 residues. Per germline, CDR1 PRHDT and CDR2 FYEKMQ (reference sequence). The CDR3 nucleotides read TGTGCCAGCAGCTTAGTGGGACAGGGTGTGCAGACCCAGTACTTC. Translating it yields CASSLVGQGVQTQYF. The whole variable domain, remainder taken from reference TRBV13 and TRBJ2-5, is AAGVIQSPRHLIKEKRETATLKCYPIPRHDTVYWYQQGPGQDPQFLISFYEKMQSDKGSIPDRFSAQQFSDYHSELNMSSLELGDSALYFCASSLVGQGVQTQYFGPGTRLLVL.

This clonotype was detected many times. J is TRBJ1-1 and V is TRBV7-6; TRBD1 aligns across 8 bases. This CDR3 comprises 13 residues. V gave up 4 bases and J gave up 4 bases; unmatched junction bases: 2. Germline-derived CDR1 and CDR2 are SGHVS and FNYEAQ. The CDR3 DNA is TGTGCCAGCAGCTCACAGGGGGGCACTGAAGCTTTCTTT. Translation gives CASSSQGGTEAFF.

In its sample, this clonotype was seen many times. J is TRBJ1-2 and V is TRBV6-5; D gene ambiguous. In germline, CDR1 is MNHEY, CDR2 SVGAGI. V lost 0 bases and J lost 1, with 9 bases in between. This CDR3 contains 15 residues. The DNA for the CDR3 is TGTGCCAGCAGTTACTCGTGGGCAGATAACTATGGCTACACCTTC. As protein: CASSYSWADNYGYTF.

CDR3 region: CASSPGQGLNQPQHF. In DNA, the CDR3 is TGTGCCAGCAGCCCGGGACAGGGTCTCAATCAGCCCCAGCATTTT. V and J are TRBV5-3 and TRBJ1-5; TRBD1 matches at 9 bases. TRBV5-3 belongs to the ORF category, with a function that is uncertain. The CDR3 consists of 15 residues. Unmatched junction bases numbered 9, after V lost 8 bases and J lost 3 bases.

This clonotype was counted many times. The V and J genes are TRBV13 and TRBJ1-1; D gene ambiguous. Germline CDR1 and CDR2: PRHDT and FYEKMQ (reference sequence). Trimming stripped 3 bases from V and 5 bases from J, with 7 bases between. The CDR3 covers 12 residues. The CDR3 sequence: CASSFGETEAFF. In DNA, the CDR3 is TGTGCCAGCAGCTTCGGGGAGACTGAAGCTTTCTTT.

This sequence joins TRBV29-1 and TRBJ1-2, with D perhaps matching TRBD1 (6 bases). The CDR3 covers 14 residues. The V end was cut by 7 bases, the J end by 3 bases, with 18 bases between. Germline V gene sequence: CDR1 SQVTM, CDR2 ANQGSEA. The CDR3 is CSATAGGLDYGYTF. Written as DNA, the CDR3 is TGCAGCGCCACGGCGGGGGGCCTTGACTATGGCTACACCTTC.

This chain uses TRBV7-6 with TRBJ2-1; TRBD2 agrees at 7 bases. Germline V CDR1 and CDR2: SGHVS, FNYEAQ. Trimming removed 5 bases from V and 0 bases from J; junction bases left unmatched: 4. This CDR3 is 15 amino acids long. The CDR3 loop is CASSQRGPSYNEQFF. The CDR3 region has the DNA TGTGCCAGCAGCCAGCGGGGACCCTCCTACAATGAGCAGTTCTTC.

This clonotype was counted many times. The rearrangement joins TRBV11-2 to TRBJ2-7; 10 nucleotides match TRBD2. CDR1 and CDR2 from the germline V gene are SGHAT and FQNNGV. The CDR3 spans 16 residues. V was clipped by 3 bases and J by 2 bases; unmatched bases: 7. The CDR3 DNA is TGTGCCAGCAGCTTTGGTTCTAGCGGGAGTGCCTACGAGCAGTACTTC. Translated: CASSFGSSGSAYEQYF.

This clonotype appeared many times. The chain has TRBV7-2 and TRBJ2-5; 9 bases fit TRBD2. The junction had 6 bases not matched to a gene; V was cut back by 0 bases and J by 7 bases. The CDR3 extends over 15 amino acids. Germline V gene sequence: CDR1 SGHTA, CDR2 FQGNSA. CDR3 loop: CASSLALNSGGTQYF. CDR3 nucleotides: TGTGCCAGCAGCTTAGCGCTAAATAGCGGGGGGACCCAGTACTTC.

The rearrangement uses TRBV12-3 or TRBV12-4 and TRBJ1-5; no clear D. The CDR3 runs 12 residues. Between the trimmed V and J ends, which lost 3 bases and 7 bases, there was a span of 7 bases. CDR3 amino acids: CASSFGEQPQHF. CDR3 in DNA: TGTGCCAGCAGTTTCGGAGAGCAGCCCCAGCATTTT.

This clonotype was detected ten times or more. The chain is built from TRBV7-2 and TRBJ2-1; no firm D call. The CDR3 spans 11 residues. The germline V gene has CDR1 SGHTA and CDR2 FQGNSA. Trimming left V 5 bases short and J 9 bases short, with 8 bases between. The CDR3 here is CASSPYVEQFF. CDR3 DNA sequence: TGTGCCAGCAGCCCCTACGTTGAGCAGTTCTTC.

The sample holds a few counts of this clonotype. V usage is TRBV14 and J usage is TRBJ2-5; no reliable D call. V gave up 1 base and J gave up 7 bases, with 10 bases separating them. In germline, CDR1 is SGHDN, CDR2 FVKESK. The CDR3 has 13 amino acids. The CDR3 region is CASSQGAASTQYF. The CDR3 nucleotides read TGTGCCAGCAGCCAAGGGGCCGCCTCGACCCAGTACTTC.

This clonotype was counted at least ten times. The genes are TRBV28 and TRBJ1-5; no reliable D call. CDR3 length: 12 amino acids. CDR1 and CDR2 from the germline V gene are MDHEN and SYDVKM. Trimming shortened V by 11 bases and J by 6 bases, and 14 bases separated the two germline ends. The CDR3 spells CASSNSGQPQHF. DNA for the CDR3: TGTGCCTCGTCGAATAGCGGTCAGCCCCAGCATTTT.

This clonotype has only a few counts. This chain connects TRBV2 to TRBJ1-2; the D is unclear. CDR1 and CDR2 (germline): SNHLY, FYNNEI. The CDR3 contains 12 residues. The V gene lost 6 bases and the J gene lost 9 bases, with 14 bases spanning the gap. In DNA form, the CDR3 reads TGTGCCAGCAGGGAGAGGGAGGAAAGCTACACCTTC. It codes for CASREREESYTF.

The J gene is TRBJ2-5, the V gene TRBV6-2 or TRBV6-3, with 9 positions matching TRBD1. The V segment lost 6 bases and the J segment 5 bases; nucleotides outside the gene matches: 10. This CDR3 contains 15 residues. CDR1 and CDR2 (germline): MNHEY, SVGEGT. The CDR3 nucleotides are TGTGCCAGCAGCCGACAGGGGGGATCGATGGAGACCCAGTACTTC. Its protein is CASSRQGGSMETQYF.

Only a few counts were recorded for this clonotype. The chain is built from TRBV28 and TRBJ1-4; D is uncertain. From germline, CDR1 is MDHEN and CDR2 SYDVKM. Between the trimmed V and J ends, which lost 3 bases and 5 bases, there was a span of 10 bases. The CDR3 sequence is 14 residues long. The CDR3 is CASSFRRKNEKLFF. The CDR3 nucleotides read TGTGCCAGCAGTTTTCGACGGAAAAATGAAAAACTGTTTTTT.

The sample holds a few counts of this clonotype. As DNA, the CDR3 is TGTGCCAGCAGATCGACGGCCTACTATGGCTACACCTTC. Translation gives CASRSTAYYGYTF. The V call is TRBV6-2 or TRBV6-3, the J call TRBJ1-2; D unclear. CDR1 MNHEY and CDR2 SVGEGT come from the germline V gene. The CDR3 runs 13 residues. The germline V and J ends were trimmed by 6 bases and 3 bases, with 11 bases remaining between them.

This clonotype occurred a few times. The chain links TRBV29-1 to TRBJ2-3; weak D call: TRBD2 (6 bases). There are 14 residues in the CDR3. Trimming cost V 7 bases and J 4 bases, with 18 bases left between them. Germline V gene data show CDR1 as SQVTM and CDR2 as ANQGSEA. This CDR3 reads CSARGPQRADTQYF. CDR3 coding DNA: TGCAGCGCAAGAGGGCCCCAGCGGGCAGATACGCAGTATTTT.

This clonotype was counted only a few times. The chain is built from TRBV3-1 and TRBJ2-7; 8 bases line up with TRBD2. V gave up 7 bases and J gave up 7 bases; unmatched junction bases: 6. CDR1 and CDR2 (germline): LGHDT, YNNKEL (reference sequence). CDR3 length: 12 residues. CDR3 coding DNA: TGTGCCAGCACCGGACTAGCATCTGAGCAGTACTTC. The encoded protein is CASTGLASEQYF.